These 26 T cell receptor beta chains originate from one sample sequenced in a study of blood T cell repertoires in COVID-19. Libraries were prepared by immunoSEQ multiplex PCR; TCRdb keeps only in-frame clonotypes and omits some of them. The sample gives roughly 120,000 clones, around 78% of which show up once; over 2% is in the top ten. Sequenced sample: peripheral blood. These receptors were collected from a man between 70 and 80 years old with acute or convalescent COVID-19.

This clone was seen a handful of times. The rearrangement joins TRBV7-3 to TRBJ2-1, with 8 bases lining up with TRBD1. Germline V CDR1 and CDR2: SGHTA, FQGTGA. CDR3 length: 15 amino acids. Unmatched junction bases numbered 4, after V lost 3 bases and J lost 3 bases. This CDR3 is CASSLDRALYNEQFF. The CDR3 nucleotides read TGTGCCAGCAGCTTGGACAGGGCCCTCTACAATGAGCAGTTCTTC. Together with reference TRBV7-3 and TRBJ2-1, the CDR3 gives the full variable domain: GAGVSQTPSNKVTEKGKYVELRCDPISGHTALYWYRQSLGQGPEFLIYFQGTGAADDSGLPNDRFFAVRPEGSVSTLKIQRTERGDSAVYLCASSLDRALYNEQFFGPGTRLTVL.

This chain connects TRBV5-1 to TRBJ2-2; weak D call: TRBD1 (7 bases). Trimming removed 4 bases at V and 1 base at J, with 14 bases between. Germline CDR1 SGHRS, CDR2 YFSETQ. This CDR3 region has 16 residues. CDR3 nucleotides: TGCGCCAGCAGCCCGAACAGGGGACTGAACACCGGGGAGCTGTTTTTT. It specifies CASSPNRGLNTGELFF.

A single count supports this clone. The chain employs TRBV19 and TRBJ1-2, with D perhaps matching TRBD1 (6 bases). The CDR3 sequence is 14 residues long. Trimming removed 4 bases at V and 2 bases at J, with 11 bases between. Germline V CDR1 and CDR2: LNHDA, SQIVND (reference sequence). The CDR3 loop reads CASSNRQENYGYTF. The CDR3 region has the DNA TGTGCCAGTAGTAACCGACAGGAGAACTATGGCTACACCTTC.

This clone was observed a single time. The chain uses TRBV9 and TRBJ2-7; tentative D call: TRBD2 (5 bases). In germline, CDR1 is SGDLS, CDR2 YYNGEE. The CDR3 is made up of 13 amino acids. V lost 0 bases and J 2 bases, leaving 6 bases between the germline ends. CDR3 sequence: CASSVDGTYEQYF. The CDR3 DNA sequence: TGTGCCAGCAGCGTAGACGGGACCTACGAGCAGTACTTC.

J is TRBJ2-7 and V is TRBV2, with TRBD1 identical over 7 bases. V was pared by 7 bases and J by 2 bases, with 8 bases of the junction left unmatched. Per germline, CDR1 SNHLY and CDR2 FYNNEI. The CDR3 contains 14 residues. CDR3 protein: CASTETTGPYEQYF. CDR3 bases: TGTGCCAGCACAGAAACGACAGGGCCCTACGAGCAGTACTTC.

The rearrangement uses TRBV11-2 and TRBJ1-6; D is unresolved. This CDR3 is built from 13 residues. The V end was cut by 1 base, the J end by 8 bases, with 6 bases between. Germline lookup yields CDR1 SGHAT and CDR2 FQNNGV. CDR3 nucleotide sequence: TGTGCCAGCAGCTTAGTCGTAGATTCACCCCTCCACTTT. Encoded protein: CASSLVVDSPLHF. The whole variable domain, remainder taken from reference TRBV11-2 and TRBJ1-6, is EAGVAQSPRYKIIEKRQSVAFWCNPISGHATLYWYQQILGQGPKLLIQFQNNGVVDDSQLPKDRFSAERLKGVDSTLKIQPAKLEDSAVYLCASSLVVDSPLHFGNGTRLTVT.

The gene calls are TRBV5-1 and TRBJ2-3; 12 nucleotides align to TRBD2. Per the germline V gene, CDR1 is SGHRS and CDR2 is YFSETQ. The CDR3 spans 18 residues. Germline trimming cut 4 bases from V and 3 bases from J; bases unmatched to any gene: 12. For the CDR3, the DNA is TGCGCCAGCAGCCCTGGTAATCCTAGCGGGGGGGTAACAGATACGCAGTATTTT. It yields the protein CASSPGNPSGGVTDTQYF.

CDR3 amino acids: CASSPPDRGNEQFF. The CDR3, as DNA: TGTGCCAGCAGCCCCCCAGACAGGGGCAATGAGCAGTTCTTC. The J gene is TRBJ2-1, the V gene TRBV4-2; 8 nucleotides agree with TRBD1. The CDR3 runs 14 residues. After removal of 4 bases from V and 6 bases from J, the junction contained 5 bases not matched to a gene. CDR1 and CDR2 from the germline V gene are LGHNA and YNFKEQ.

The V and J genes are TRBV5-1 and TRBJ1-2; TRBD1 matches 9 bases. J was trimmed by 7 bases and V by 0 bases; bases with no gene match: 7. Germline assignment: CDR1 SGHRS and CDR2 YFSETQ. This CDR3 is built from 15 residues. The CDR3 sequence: CASSLAGQGMSGYTF. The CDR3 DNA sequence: TGCGCCAGCAGCTTGGCGGGACAGGGAATGTCTGGCTACACCTTC.

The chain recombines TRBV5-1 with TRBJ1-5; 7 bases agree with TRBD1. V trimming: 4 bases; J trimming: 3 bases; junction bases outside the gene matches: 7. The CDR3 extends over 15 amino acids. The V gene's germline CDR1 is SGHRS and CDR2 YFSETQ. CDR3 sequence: CASSTGTELNQPQHF. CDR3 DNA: TGCGCCAGCAGCACCGGGACAGAACTCAATCAGCCCCAGCATTTT.

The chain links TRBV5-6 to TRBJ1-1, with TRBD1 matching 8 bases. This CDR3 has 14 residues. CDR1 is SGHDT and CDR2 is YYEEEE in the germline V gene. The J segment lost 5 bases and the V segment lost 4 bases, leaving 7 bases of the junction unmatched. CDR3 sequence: CASSRTGLGTEAFF. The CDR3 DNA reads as TGTGCCAGCAGCCGGACAGGGTTAGGTACTGAAGCTTTCTTT.

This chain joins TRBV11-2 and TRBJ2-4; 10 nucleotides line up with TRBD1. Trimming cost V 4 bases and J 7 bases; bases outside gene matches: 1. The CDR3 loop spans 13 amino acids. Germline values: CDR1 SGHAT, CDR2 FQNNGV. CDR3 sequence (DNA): TGTGCCAGCAGCTCGGACAGGGGGAACATTCAGTACTTC. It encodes CASSSDRGNIQYF.

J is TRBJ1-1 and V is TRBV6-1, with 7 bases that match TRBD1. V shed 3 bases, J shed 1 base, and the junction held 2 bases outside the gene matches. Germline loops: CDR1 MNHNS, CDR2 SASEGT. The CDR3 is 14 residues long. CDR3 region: CASSEGQTNTEAFF. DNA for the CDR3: TGTGCCAGCAGTGAGGGACAGACGAACACTGAAGCTTTCTTT.

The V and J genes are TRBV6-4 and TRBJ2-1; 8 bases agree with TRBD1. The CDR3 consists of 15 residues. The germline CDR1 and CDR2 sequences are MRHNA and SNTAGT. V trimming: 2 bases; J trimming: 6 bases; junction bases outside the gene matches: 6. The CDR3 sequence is CASSDSGQGVNEQFF. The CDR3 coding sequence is TGTGCCAGCAGTGACAGTGGACAGGGAGTCAATGAGCAGTTCTTC.

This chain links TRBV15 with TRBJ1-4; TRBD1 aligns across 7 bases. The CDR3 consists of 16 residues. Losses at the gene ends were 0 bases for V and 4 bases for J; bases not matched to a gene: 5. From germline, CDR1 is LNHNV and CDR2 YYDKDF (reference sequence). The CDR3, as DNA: TGTGCCACCAGCAGAGACTTGACAGGGTTTAATGAAAAACTGTTTTTT. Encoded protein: CATSRDLTGFNEKLFF.

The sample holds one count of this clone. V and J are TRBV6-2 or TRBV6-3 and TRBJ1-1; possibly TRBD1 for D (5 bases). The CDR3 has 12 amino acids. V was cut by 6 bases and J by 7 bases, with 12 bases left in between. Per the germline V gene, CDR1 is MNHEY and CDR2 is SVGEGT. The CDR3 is CASSPQGYEAFF. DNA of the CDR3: TGTGCCAGCAGCCCCCAGGGATATGAAGCTTTCTTT.

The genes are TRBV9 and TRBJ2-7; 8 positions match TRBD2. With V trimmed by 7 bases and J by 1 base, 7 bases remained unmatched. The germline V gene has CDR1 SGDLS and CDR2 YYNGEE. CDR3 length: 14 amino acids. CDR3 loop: CASSSSGRSYEQYF. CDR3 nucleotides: TGTGCCAGCTCCTCCAGCGGGAGATCCTACGAGCAGTACTTC.

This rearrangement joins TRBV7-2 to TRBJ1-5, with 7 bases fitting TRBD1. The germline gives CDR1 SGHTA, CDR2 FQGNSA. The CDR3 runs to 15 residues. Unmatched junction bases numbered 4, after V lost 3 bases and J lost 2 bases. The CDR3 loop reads CASSFVGQGNQPQHF. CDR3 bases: TGTGCCAGCAGCTTTGTAGGACAGGGCAATCAGCCCCAGCATTTT.

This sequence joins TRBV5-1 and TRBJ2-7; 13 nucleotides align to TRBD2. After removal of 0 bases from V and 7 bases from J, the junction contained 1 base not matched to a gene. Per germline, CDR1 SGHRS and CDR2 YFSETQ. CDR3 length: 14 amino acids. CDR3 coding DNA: TGCGCCAGCAGCTTGGGACTAGCGGGGGGAGAGCAGTACTTC. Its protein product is CASSLGLAGGEQYF.

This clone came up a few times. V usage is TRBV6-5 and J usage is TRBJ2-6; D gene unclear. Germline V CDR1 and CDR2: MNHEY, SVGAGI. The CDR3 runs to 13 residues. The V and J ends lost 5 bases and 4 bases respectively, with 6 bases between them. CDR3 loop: CASSTLGANVLTF. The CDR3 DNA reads TGTGCCAGCAGTACCCTAGGGGCCAACGTCCTGACTTTC.

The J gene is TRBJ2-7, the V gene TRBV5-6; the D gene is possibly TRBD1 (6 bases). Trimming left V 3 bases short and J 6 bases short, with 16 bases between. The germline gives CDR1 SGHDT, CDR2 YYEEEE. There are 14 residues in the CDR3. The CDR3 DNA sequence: TGTGCCAGCAGCTGGGGCACAGGGATCTCCGAGCAGTACTTC. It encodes CASSWGTGISEQYF.

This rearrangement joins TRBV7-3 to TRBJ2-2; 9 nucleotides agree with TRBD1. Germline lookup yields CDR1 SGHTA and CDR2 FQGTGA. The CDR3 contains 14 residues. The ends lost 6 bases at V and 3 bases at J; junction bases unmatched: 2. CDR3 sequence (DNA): TGTGCCAGCAGGACAGGGGGAGACACCGGGGAGCTGTTTTTT. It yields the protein CASRTGGDTGELFF.

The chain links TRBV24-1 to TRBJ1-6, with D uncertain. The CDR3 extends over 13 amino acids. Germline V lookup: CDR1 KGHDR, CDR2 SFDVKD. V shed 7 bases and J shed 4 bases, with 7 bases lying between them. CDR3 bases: TGTGCCACCAGGCCGGGGTATAATTCACCCCTCCACTTT. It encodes CATRPGYNSPLHF.

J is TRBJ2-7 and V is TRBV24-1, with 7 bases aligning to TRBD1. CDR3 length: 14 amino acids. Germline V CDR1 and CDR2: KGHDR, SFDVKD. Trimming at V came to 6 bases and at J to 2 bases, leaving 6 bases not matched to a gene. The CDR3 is CATSSGQRPYEQYF. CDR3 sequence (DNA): TGTGCCACCAGTTCGGGACAGCGACCCTACGAGCAGTACTTC.

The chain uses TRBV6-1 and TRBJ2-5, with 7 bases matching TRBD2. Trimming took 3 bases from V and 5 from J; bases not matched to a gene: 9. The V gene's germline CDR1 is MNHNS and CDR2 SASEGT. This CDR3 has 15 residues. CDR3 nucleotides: TGTGCCAGCAGTGAGCAGCGGGGTAAGGGGGAGACCCAGTACTTC. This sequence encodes CASSEQRGKGETQYF.

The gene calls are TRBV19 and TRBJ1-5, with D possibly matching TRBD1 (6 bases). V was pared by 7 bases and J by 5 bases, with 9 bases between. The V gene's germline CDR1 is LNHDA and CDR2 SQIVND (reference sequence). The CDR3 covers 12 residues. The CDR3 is CASKQGHQPQHF. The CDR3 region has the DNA TGTGCCAGTAAACAGGGCCATCAGCCCCAGCATTTT.